This paragraph reports one TCR beta chain. These data originate in a study of control samples from healthy donors and cancer patients. Sequencing was performed with immunoSEQ multiplex PCR; in TCRdb, only in-frame clones are kept and a portion is missing. This table holds about 130,000 clones, roughly 89% found once. The sequenced sample was blood. The clonotype was recovered from a man aged 18 to 30 in good health.

The CDR3 protein is CASSLAGSLFYGYTF. Here the CDR3 DNA reads TGCGCCAGCAGCTTGGCGGGGTCCCTGTTCTATGGCTACACCTTC. The V gene is TRBV5-1, the J gene TRBJ1-2; D is ambiguous. Germline CDR1 is SGHRS and CDR2 is YFSETQ. Trimming shortened V by 0 bases and J by 4 bases, and 13 bases separated the two germline ends. The CDR3 contains 15 residues.